This section outlines one T cell receptor beta chain sequence together with its context. This CDR3 spans 15 amino acids. CDR1 is SGHVS and CDR2 is FQNEAQ in the germline V gene. V was trimmed by 1 base and J by 0 bases, leaving 6 bases between them. The naive CD8 population came from CD45RO-negative cells selected for CCR7, without terminally differentiated effector memory CD45RA+ cells. These data are taken from a study of shared clonotypes between healthy human individuals. Sequenced by immunoSEQ multiplex PCR; TCRdb stores in-frame clones only, minus some. The data hold roughly 890,000 clones, with roughly 92% observed a single time.

The sample consisted of naive CD8+ T cells sorted from blood. The receptor's source is a man aged 25 to 40 in good health. The chain links TRBV7-8 to TRBJ2-2; D not resolved. The CDR3 reads CASSLDPTNTGELFF. CDR3 nucleotides: TGTGCCAGCAGCTTAGACCCAACGAACACCGGGGAGCTGTTTTTT.